A selection of T cell receptor beta chains follows, all from one sample in a study of cytomegalovirus exposure and HLA in healthy donors. This table comes from immunoSEQ multiplex PCR, and its TCRdb copy is limited to in-frame clones, with some not included. The sample lists 150,000 to 250,000 clones, 65% to 85% seen once, with approximately 0.098% in the top ten. Sequenced material: PBMCs. These receptors came from a boy under 10 years old in good health and CMV-seronegative. The conserved cysteine and the conserved F or W are not part of the CDR3 here. Fields, in order: CDR3 length, V gene, J gene, CDR3 protein.

>12|TRBV5-1|TRBJ1-2
ASRPPGQDNGYT
>11|TRBV4-1|TRBJ1-5
ASSQERRQPQH
>12|TRBV5-1|TRBJ1-1
ASSSQGTNTEAF
>9|TRBV5-4|TRBJ1-2
ASSSSGGYT
>13|TRBV7-9|TRBJ2-3
ASSLARGGRDTQY
>13|TRBV5-6|TRBJ1-5
ASSLQGAGAQPQH
>16|TRBV5-4|TRBJ1-5
ASSLDVVLGRGNQPQH
>12|TRBV6-1|TRBJ2-7
ATNRLAGVYEQY
>13|TRBV9|TRBJ1-2
ASSVNDRSGYGYT
>13|TRBV7-2|TRBJ1-6
ASSLEDRFYSPLH
>14|TRBV5-4|TRBJ2-2
ASSLRSGGNTGELF
>13|TRBV6-5|TRBJ1-1
ASSYRGQGNTEAF
>13|TRBV19|TRBJ1-1
ASSSPGGYGTEAF
>14|TRBV9|TRBJ2-5
ASSPPGLGWEETQY